Sequencing of this T cell receptor (beta chain) was carried out in a study of human T cells and chemical hapten exposure. Study-wide context: Mostly female patients had alopecia areata, totalis or universalis. Study-wide results and caveats: Patch test score rose with PT1 expanded TCR count, significant at thresholds 8, 16 and 32, not 4. High-frequency TCRs, those above 1 in 1000, stayed the same after DPC sensitization.

The CDR3 runs to 15 residues. Trimming took 4 bases from V and 0 from J; bases not matched to a gene: 3. Germline V CDR1 and CDR2: LGHDT, YNNKEL (reference sequence). Regarding time point: pre-sensitization, week 0. The treatment denotes: therapeutic diphenylcyclopropenone sensitization with weekly scalp DPC. Extraction of total RNA was performed on unfractionated whole blood. One entry per CDR3 protein, called by TCRdb with MiXCR from the RACE reads. The sample has about 70,000 distinct CDR3 sequences, approximately 10% seen once. As to this clonotype: No antigen is known for it.

This chain links TRBV3-1 with TRBJ2-7, with 10 bases that match TRBD2. The sequenced sample was whole blood, obtained in connection with sensitization to the hapten diphenylcyclopropenone (DPC). The source is a woman aged 50 to 60 with alopecia areata. Some clones in this sample may be carry-over from other donors' samples. The CDR3 here is CASSLRTSGSYEQYF. CDR3 DNA: TGTGCCAGCAGCCTTAGGACTAGCGGCTCCTACGAGCAGTACTTC.